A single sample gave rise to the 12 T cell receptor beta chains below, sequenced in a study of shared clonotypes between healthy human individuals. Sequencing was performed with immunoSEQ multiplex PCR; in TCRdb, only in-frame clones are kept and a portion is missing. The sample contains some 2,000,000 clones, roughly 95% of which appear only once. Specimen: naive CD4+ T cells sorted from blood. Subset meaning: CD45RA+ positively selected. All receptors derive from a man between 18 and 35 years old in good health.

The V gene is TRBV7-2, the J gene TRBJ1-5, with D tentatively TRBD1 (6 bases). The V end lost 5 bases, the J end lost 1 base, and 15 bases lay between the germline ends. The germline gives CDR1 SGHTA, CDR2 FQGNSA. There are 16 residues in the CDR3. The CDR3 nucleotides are TGTGCCAGCAGCATCCAGGGGACGGAGAGCAATCAGCCCCAGCATTTT. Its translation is CASSIQGTESNQPQHF.

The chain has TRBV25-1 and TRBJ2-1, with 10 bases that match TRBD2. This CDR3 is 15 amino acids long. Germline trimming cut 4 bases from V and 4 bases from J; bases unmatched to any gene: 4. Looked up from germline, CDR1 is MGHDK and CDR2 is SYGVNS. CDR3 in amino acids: CASSAGLAVYNEQFF. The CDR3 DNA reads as TGTGCCAGCAGTGCCGGACTAGCGGTTTACAATGAGCAGTTCTTC.

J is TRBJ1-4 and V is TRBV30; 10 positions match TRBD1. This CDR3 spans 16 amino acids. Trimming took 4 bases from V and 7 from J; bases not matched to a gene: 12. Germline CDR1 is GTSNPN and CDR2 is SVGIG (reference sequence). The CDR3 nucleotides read TGTGCCTGGAATACCGGTAGGGACAGGGGAGGTGAAAAACTGTTTTTT. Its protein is CAWNTGRDRGGEKLFF. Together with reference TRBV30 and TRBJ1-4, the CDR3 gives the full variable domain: SQTIHQWPATLVQPVGSPLSLECTVEGTSNPNLYWYRQAAGRGLQLLFYSVGIGQISSEVPQNLSASRPQDRQFILSSKKLLLSDSGFYLCAWNTGRDRGGEKLFFGSGTQLSVL.

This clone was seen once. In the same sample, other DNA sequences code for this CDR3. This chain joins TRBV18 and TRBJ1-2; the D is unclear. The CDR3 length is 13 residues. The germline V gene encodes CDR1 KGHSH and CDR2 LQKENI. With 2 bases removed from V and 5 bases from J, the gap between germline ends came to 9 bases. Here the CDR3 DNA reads TGTGCCAGCTCACCAAGCGAAGGTTATGGCTACACCTTC. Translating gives CASSPSEGYGYTF.

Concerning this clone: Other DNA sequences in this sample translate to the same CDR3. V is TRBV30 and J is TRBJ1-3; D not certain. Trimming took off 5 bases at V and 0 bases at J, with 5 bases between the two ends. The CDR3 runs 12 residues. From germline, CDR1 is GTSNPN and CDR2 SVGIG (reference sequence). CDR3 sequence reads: CAWRGSGNTIYF. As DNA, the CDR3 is TGTGCCTGGCGGGGCTCTGGAAACACCATATATTTT.

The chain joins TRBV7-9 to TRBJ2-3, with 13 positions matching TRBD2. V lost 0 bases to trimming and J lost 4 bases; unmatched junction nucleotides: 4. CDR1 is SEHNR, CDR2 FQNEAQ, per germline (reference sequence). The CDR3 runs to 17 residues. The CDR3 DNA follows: TGTGCCAGCAGCTTAGCCTTGACTAGCGGGAGGTCAGATACGCAGTATTTT. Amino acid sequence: CASSLALTSGRSDTQYF.

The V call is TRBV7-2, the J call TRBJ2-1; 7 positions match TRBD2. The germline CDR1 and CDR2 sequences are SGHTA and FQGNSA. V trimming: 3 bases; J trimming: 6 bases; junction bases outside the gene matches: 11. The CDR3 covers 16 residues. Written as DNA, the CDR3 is TGTGCCAGCAGCTTGGGGGGAGCGGGCGGGAGCAATGAGCAGTTCTTC. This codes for CASSLGGAGGSNEQFF.

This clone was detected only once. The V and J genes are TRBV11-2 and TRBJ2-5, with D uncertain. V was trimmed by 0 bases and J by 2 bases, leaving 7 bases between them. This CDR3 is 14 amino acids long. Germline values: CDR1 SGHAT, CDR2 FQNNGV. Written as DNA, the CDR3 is TGTGCCAGCAGCTTAGAACAGCCACAAGAGACCCAGTACTTC. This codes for CASSLEQPQETQYF. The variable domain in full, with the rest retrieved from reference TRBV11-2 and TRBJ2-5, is EAGVAQSPRYKIIEKRQSVAFWCNPISGHATLYWYQQILGQGPKLLIQFQNNGVVDDSQLPKDRFSAERLKGVDSTLKIQPAKLEDSAVYLCASSLEQPQETQYFGPGTRLLVL.

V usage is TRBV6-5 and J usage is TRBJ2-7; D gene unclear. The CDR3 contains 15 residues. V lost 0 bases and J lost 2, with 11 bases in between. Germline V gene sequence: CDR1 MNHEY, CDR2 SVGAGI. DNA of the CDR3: TGTGCCAGCAGTTACTCACGGCGCAACGCCTACGAGCAGTACTTC. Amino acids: CASSYSRRNAYEQYF.

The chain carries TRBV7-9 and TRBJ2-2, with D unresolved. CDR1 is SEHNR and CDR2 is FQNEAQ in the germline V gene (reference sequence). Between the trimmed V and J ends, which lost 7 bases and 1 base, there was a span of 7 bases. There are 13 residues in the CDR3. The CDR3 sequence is CASISGNTGELFF. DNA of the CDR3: TGTGCCAGCATTAGTGGGAACACCGGGGAGCTGTTTTTT.

The CDR3 region is CASSLNSGRGTADTQYF. The CDR3, as DNA: TGTGCCAGCAGTTTGAATTCAGGACGGGGGACCGCAGATACGCAGTATTTT. The V gene is TRBV28, the J gene TRBJ2-3; D might be TRBD2 (6 bases). CDR1 and CDR2 (germline): MDHEN, SYDVKM. The CDR3 is 17 residues long. The V gene lost 3 bases and the J gene lost 4 bases, with 20 bases spanning the gap.

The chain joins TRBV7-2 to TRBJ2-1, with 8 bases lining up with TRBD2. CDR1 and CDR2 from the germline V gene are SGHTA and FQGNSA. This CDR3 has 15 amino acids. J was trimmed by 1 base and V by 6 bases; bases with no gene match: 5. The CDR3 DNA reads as TGTGCCAGCAGTCCACTAGCGGTGTCCTACAATGAGCAGTTCTTC. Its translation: CASSPLAVSYNEQFF.